The clone carrying this T cell receptor (beta chain) came up a few times. This sample is part of a study of T cell repertoires in cytomegalovirus infection. TCRdb reprocessed the reads with MiXCR, giving one entry per CDR3 protein. The sample contains more than 400,000 distinct CDR3 sequences, approximately 25% of which appear only once. Germline CDR1 and CDR2: LGHNA and YSLEER. The CDR3 is 15 amino acids. Trimming pared 1 base from V and 3 bases from J, leaving 11 bases between. The TCR was taken from a human donor in good health (CMV status not recorded). Some clones in this sample may be carry-over from other donors' samples. The sequencing input was PBMCs. The chain has TRBV4-3 and TRBJ2-3; TRBD1 might be the D (5 bases). For the CDR3, the DNA is TGCGCCAGCAGCCAAGGGCGCCCAGGGACAGATACGCAGTATTTT. Amino acid sequence: CASSQGRPGTDTQYF.